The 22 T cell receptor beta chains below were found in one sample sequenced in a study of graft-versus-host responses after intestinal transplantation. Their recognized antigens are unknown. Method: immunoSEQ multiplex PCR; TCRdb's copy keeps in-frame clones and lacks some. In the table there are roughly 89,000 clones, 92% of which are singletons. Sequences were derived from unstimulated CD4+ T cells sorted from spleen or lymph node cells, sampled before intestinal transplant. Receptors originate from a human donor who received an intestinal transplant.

The CDR3 loop reads CASSRRGGQNTEAFF. Here the CDR3 DNA reads TGTGCCAGCAGCCGACGCGGGGGACAGAACACTGAAGCTTTCTTT. The chain employs TRBV7-9 and TRBJ1-1; tentatively, D is TRBD1 (6 bases). Trimming stripped 5 bases from V and 1 base from J, with 14 bases between. CDR1 SEHNR and CDR2 FQNEAQ come from the germline V gene (reference sequence). CDR3 length: 15 residues.

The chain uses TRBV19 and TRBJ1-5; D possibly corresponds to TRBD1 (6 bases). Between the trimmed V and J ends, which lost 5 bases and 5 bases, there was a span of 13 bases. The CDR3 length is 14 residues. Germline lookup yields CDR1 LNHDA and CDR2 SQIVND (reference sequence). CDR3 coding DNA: TGTGCCAGTAGTCCCCGGGACATTTATCAGCCCCAGCATTTT. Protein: CASSPRDIYQPQHF.

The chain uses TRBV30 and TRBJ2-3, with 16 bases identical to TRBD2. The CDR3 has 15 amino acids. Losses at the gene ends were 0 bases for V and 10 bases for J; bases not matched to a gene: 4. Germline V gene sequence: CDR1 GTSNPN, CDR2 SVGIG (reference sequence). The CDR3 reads CAWSVGGTSGRAQYF. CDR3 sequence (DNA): TGTGCCTGGAGTGTTGGGGGGACTAGCGGGAGGGCGCAGTATTTT.

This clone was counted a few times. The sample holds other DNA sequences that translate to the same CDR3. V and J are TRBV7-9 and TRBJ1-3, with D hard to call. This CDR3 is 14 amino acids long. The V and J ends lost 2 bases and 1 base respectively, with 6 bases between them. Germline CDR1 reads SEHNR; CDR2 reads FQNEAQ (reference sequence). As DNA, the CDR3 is TGTGCCAGCAGCTTAACGGGGTCTGGAAACACCATATATTTT. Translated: CASSLTGSGNTIYF.

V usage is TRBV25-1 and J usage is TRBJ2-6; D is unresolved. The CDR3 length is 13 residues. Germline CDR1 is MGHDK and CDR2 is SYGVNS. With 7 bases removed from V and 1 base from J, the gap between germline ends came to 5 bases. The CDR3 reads CASTPSGANVLTF. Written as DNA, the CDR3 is TGTGCCAGCACTCCGTCTGGGGCCAACGTCCTGACTTTC.

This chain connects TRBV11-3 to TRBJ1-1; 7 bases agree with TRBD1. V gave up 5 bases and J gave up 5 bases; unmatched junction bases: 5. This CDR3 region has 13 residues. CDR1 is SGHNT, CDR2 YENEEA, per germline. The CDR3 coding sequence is TGTGCCAGCAGCAAAGGGGGCTTGACTGAAGCTTTCTTT. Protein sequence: CASSKGGLTEAFF.

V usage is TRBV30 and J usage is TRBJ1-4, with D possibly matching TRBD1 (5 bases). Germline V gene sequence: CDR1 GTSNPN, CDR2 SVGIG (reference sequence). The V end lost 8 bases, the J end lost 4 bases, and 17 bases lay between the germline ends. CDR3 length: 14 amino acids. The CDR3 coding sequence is TGTGCCGTGGAGTTGGGGACTGGTAATGAAAAACTGTTTTTT. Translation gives CAVELGTGNEKLFF.

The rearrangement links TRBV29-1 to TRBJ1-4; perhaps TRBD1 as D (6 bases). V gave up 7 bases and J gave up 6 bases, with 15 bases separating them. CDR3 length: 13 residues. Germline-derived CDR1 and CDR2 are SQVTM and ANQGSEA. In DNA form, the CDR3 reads TGCAGCGGACGAACAGGGCCCCATGAAAAACTGTTTTTT. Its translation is CSGRTGPHEKLFF.

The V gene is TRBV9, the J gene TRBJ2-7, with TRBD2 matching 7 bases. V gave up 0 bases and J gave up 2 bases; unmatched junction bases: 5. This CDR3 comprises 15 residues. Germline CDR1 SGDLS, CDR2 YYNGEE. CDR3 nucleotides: TGTGCCAGCAGCGTAGGTGGCGGGGGTACCTACGAGCAGTACTTC. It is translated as CASSVGGGGTYEQYF.

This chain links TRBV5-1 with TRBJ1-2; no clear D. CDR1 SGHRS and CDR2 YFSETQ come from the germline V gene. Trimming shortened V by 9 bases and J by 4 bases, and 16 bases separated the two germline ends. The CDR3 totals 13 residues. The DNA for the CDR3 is TGCGCCACGCGGGCAGCCTCCTCCTATGGCTACACCTTC. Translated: CATRAASSYGYTF.

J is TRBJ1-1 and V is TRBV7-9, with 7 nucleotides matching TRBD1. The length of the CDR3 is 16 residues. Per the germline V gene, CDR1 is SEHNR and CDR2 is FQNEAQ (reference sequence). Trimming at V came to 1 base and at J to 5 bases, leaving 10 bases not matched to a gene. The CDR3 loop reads CASSLVYDRAVTEAFF. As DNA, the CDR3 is TGTGCCAGCAGCTTAGTTTACGACAGGGCTGTGACTGAAGCTTTCTTT.

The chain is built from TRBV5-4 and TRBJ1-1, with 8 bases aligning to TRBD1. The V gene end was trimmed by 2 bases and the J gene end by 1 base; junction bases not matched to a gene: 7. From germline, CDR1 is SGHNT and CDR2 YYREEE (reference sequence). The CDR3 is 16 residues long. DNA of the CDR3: TGTGCCAGCAGCTTTGGCCAGGGGGCTTGGAACACTGAAGCTTTCTTT. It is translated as CASSFGQGAWNTEAFF.

This CDR3 reads CASRKTSGGFGELFF. CDR3 nucleotide sequence: TGTGCCAGCAGAAAGACTAGCGGGGGGTTCGGGGAGCTGTTTTTT. This chain links TRBV2 with TRBJ2-2, with 13 nucleotides matching TRBD2. The CDR3 contains 15 residues. Germline CDR1 SNHLY, CDR2 FYNNEI. With V trimmed by 6 bases and J by 7 bases, 5 bases remained unmatched. The complete variable domain, with remaining parts taken from reference TRBV2 and TRBJ2-2, reads EPEVTQTPSHQVTQMGQEVILRCVPISNHLYFYWYRQILGQKVEFLVSFYNNEISEKSEIFDDQFSVERPDGSNFTLKIRSTKLEDSAMYFCASRKTSGGFGELFFGEGSRLTVL.

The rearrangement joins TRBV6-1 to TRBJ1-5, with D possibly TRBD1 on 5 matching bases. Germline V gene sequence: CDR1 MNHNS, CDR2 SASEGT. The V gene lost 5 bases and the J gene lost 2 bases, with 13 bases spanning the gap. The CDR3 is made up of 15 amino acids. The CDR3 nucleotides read TGTGCCAGCAGTTCCAGGGCAGGAGGCAATCAGCCCCAGCATTTT. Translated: CASSSRAGGNQPQHF.

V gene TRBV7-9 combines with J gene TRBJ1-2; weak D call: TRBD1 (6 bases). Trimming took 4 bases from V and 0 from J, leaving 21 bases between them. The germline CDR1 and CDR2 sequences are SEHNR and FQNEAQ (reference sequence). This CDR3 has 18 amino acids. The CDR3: CASSSLSGTSWTNYGYTF. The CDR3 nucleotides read TGTGCCAGCAGCTCACTAAGCGGGACATCGTGGACTAACTATGGCTACACCTTC.

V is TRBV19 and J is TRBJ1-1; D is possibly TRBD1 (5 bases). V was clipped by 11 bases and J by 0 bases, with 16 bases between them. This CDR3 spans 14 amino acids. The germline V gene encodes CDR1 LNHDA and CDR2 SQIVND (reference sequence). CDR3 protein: CAEMGLWMNTEAFF. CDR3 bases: TGTGCCGAAATGGGGCTTTGGATGAACACTGAAGCTTTCTTT.

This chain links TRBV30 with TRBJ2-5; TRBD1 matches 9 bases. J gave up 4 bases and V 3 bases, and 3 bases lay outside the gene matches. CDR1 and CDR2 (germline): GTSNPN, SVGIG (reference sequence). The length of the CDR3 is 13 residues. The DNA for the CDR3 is TGTGCCTGGAGCGGACAGGGGAGAGAGACCCAGTACTTC. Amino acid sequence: CAWSGQGRETQYF. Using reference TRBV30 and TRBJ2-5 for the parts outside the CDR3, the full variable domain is SQTIHQWPATLVQPVGSPLSLECTVEGTSNPNLYWYRQAAGRGLQLLFYSVGIGQISSEVPQNLSASRPQDRQFILSSKKLLLSDSGFYLCAWSGQGRETQYFGPGTRLLVL.

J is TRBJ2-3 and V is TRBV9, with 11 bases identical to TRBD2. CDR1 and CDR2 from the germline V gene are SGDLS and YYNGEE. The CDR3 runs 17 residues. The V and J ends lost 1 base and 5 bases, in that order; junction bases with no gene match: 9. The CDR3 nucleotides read TGTGCCAGCAGCGTACCCCTAGCGGGGGGCCAGGGAGATACGCAGTATTTT. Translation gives CASSVPLAGGQGDTQYF. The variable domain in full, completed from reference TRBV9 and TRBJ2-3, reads DSGVTQTPKHLITATGQRVTLRCSPRSGDLSVYWYQQSLDQGLQFLIQYYNGEERAKGNILERFSAQQFPDLHSELNLSSLELGDSALYFCASSVPLAGGQGDTQYFGPGTRLTVL.

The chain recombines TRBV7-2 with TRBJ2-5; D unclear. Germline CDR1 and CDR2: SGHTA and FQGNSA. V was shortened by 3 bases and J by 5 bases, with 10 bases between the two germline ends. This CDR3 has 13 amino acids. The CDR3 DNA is TGTGCCAGCAGCTTGTCCTTCGGGGAGACCCAGTACTTC. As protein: CASSLSFGETQYF. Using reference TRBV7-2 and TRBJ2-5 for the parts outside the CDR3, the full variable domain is GAGVSQSPSNKVTEKGKDVELRCDPISGHTALYWYRQSLGQGLEFLIYFQGNSAPDKSGLPSDRFSAERTGGSVSTLTIQRTQQEDSAVYLCASSLSFGETQYFGPGTRLLVL.

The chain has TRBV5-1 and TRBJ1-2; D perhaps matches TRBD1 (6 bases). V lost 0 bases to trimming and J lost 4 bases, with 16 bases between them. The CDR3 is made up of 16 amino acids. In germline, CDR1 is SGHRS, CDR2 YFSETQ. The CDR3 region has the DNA TGCGCCAGCAGCTTGGACACAGGGAGATCAGTCTATGGCTACACCTTC. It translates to CASSLDTGRSVYGYTF.

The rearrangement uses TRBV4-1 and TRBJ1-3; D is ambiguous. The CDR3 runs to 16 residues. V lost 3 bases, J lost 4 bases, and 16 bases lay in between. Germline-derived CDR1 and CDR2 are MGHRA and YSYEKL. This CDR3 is CASSHQGSGVGNTIYF. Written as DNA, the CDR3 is TGCGCCAGCAGCCATCAAGGGTCCGGGGTCGGAAACACCATATATTTT.

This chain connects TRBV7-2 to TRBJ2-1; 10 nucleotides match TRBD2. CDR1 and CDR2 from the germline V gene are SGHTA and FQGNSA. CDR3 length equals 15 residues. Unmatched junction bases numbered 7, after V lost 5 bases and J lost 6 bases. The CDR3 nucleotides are TGTGCCAGCAGCGCGCTAGCGGGGGCTTTCAATGAGCAGTTCTTC. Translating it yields CASSALAGAFNEQFF.